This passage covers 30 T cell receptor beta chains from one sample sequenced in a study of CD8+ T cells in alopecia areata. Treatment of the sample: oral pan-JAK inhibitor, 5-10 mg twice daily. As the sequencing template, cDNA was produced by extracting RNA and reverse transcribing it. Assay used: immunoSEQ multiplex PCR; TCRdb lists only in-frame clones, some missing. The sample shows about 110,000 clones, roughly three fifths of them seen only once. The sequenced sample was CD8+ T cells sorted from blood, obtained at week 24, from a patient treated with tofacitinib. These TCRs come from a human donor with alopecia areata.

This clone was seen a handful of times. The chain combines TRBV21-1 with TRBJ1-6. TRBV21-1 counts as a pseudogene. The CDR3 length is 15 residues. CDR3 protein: CASKGGSSYNSPLHF. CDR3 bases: TGTGCCAGCAAAGGAGGGAGCTCCTATAATTCACCCCTCCACTTT.

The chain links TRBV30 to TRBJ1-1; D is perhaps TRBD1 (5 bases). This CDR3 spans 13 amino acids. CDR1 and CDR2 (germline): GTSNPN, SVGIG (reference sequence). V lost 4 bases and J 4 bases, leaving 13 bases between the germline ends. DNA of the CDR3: TGTGCCTGGACCCGGGGGGAGCCCACTGAAGCTTTCTTT. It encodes CAWTRGEPTEAFF.

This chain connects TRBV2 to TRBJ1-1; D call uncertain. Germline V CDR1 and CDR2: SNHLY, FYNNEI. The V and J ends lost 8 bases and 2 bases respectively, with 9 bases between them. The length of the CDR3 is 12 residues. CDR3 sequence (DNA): TGTGCCAGCCTTGGCACCAACACTGAAGCTTTCTTT. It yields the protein CASLGTNTEAFF.

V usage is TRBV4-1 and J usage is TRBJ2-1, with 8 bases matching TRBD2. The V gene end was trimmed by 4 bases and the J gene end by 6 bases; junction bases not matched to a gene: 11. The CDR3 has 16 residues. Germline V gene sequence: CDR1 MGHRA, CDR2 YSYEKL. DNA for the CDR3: TGCGCCAGCAGCCTTTTAGCGGGGCCCCCAGGCAATGAGCAGTTCTTC. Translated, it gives CASSLLAGPPGNEQFF.

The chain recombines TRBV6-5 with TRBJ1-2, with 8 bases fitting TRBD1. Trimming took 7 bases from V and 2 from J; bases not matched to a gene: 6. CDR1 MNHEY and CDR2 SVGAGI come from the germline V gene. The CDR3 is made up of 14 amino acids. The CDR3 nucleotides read TGTGCCAGCACCCTTCGGACAGGGAACTATGGCTACACCTTC. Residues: CASTLRTGNYGYTF.

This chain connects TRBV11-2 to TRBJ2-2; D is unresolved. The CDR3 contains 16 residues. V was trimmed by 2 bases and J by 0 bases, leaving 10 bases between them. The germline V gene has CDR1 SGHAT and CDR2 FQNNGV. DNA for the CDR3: TGTGCCAGCAGCTTACGGGCAGACTCGAACACCGGGGAGCTGTTTTTT. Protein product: CASSLRADSNTGELFF.

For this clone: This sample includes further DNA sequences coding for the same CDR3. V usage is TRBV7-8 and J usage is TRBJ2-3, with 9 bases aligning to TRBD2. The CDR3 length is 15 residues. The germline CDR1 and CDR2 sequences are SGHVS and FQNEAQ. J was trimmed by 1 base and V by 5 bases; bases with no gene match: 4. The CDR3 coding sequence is TGTGCCAGCAGCCCCCAGCGGGGGGGCACAGATACGCAGTATTTT. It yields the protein CASSPQRGGTDTQYF.

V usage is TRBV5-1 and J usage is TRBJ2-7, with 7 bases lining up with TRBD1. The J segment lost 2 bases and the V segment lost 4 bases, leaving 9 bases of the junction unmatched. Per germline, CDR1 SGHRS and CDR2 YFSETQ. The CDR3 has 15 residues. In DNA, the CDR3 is TGCGCCAGCAGCAGTGACAGGGAGAGAACCTACGAGCAGTACTTC. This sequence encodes CASSSDRERTYEQYF.

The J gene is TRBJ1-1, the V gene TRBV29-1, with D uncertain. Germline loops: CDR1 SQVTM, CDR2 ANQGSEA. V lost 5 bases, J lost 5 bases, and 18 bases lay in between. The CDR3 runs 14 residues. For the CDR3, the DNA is TGCAGCGTTATCCGTACGTGGGGAGATACTGAAGCTTTCTTT. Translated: CSVIRTWGDTEAFF.

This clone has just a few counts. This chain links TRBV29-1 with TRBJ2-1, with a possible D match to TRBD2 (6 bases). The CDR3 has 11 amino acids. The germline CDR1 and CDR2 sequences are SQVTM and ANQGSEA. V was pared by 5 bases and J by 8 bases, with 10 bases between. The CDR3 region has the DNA TGCAGCGTTCAACGGGGGTATGAGCAGTTCTTC. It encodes CSVQRGYEQFF.

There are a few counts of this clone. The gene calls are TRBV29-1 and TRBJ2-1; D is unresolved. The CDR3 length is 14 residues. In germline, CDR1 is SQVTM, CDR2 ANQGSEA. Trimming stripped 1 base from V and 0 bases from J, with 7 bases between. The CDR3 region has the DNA TGCAGCGTTGAAGGCGGAAGCTCCTACAATGAGCAGTTCTTC. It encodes CSVEGGSSYNEQFF.

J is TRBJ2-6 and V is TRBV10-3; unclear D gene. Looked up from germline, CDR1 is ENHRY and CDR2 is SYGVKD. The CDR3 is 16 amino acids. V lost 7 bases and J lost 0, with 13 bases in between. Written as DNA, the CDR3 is TGTGCCATCATGGAGTTCCCGAGCTCTGGGGCCAACGTCCTGACTTTC. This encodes CAIMEFPSSGANVLTF.

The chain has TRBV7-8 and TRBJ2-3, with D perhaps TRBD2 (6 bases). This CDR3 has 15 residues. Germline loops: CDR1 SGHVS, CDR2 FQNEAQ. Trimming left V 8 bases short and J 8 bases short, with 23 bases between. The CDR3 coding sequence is TGTGCCAGCCGGTTCCTCATAGCGCCGGAGGGTACGCAGTATTTT. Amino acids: CASRFLIAPEGTQYF.

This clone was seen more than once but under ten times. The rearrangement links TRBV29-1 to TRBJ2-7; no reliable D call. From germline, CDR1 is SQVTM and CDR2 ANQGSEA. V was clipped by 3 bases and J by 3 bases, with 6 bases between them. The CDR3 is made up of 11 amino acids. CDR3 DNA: TGCAGCGTTGACAGGAACTACGAGCAGTACTTC. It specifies CSVDRNYEQYF.

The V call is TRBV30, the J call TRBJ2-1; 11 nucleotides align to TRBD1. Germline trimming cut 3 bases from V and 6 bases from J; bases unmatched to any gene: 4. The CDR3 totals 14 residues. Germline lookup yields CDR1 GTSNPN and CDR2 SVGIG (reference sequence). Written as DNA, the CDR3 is TGTGCCTGGAGCCGGGACAGGGGGTTCAATGAGCAGTTCTTC. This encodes CAWSRDRGFNEQFF.

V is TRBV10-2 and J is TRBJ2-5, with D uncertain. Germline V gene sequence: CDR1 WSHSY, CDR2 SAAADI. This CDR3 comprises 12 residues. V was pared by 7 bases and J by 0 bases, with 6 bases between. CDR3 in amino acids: CASTVNQETQYF. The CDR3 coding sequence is TGCGCCAGCACGGTAAACCAAGAGACCCAGTACTTC.

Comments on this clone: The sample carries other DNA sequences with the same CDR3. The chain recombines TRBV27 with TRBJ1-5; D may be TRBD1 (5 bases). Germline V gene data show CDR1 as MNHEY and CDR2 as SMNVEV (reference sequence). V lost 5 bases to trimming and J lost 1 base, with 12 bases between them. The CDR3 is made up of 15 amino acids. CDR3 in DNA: TGTGCCAGCAGTCCGGGACCAGGAAGCAATCAGCCCCAGCATTTT. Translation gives CASSPGPGSNQPQHF.

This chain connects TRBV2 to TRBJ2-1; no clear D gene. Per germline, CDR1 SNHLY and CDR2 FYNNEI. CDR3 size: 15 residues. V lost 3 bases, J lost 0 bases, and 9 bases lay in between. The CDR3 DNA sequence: TGTGCCAGCAGTGATGTCGGGCGCTCCTACAATGAGCAGTTCTTC. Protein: CASSDVGRSYNEQFF.

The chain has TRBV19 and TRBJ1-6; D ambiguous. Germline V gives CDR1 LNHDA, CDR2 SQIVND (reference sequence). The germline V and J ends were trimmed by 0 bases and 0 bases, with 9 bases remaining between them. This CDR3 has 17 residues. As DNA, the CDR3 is TGTGCCAGTAGTATAGATGTGGAAAGCTCCTATAATTCACCCCTCCACTTT. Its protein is CASSIDVESSYNSPLHF.

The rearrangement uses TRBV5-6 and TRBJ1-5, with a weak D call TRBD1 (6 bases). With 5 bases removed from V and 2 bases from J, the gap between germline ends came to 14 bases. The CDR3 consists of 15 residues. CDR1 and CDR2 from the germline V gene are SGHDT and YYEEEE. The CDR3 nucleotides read TGTGCCAGCAGATCCAGGGGACATCGCAATCAGCCCCAGCATTTT. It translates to CASRSRGHRNQPQHF.

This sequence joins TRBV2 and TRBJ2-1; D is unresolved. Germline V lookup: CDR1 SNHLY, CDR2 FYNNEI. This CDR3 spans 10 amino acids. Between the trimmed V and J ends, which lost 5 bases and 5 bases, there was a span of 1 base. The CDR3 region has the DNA TGTGCCAGCAGTAACAATGAGCAGTTCTTC. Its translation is CASSNNEQFF.

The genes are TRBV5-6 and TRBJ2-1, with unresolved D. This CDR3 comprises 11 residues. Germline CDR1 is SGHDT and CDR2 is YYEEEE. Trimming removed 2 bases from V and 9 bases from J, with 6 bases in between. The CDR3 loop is CASSFLGEQFF. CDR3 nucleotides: TGTGCCAGCAGCTTTTTGGGTGAGCAGTTCTTC.

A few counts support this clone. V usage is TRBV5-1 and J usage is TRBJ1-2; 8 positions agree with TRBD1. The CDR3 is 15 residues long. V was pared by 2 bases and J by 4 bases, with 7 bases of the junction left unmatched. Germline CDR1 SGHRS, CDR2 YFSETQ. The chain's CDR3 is CASSFRQGPSYGYTF. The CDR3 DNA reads TGCGCCAGCAGCTTCCGACAGGGGCCGTCCTATGGCTACACCTTC.

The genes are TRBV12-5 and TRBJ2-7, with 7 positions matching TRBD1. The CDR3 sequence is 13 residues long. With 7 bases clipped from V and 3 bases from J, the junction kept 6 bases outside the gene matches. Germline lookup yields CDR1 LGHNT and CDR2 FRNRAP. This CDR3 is CASDPGGFYEQYF. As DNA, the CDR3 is TGTGCTAGTGATCCAGGGGGATTCTACGAGCAGTACTTC.

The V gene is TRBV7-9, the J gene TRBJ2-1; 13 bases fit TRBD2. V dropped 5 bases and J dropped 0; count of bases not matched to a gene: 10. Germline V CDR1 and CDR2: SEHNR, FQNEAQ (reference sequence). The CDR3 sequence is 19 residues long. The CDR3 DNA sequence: TGTGCCAGCAGCCCGTCAGAGGGACTAGCGGGGCGCTCCTACAATGAGCAGTTCTTC. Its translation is CASSPSEGLAGRSYNEQFF.

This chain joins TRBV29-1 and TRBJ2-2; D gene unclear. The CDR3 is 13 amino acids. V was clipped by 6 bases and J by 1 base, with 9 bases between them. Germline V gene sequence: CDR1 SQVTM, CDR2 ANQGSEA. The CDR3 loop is CSVSQVNTGELFF. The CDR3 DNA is TGCAGCGTGAGTCAGGTGAACACCGGGGAGCTGTTTTTT.

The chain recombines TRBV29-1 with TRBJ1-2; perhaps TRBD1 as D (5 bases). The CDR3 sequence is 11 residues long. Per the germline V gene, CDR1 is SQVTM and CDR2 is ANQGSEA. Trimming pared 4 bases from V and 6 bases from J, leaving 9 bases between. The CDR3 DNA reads TGCAGCGTTGGCAGGGATCATGGCTACACCTTC. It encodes CSVGRDHGYTF.

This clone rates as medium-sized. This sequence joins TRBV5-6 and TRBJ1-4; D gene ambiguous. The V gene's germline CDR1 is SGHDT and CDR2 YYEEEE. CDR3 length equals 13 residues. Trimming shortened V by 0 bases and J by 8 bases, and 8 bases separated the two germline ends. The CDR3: CASSLGVPEKLFF. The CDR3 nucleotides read TGTGCCAGCAGCTTGGGAGTGCCGGAAAAACTGTTTTTT.

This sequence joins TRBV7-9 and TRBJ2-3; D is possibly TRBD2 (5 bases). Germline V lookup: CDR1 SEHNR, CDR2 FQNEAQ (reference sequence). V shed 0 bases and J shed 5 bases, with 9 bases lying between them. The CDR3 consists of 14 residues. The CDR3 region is CASSLALAVDTQYF. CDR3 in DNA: TGTGCCAGCAGCTTAGCGCTAGCTGTAGATACGCAGTATTTT.

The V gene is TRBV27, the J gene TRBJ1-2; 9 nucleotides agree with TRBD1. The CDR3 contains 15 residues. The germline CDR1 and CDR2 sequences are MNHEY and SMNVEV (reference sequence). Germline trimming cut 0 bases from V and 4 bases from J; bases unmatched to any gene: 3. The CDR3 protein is CASSLSGQGGYGYTF. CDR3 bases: TGTGCCAGCAGTTTATCGGGACAGGGAGGCTATGGCTACACCTTC.